The present T cell receptor (beta chain) was sequenced within a study of blood T cell repertoires in COVID-19. For the study at large: The cDNA or gDNA used as material had been derived from T cells, B-cell-depleted T cells, or PBMCs.

Cohort placement rested on clinical history that participants reported themselves. V was pared by 6 bases and J by 2 bases, with 16 bases between. The CDR3 has 15 amino acids. Germline-derived CDR1 and CDR2 are MNHEY and SMNVEV (reference sequence). Sequencing used immunoSEQ multiplex PCR; TCRdb keeps in-frame clones, though not all of them. The table has some 300,000 clones, around nine tenths seen once. The V gene is TRBV27, the J gene TRBJ1-1; D remains ambiguous. Sequenced sample: PBMCs or T cells enriched from blood (not recorded which). The source of this sequence is a woman between 50 and 59 years old who had been exposed to COVID-19. CDR3 in DNA: TGTGCCAGCAGCCGAGGGTTCTTGGGAAACACTGAAGCTTTCTTT. It codes for CASSRGFLGNTEAFF.